This T cell receptor (beta chain) was obtained from a study of blood T cells in healthy people across ages. Combining a sample-barcoded 5' primer with a J-beta primer mix, a second PCR ran for about 6 to 11 cycles. One entry per CDR3 protein results from TCRdb running MiXCR on the 5' RACE reads. The table records about 290,000 distinct CDR3 sequences, 25% to 30% of them present only once. The length of the CDR3 is 15 residues. The V and J ends lost 3 bases and 9 bases respectively, with 18 bases between them. The sequence derives from a woman in her seventies in good health. Sequenced input: blood. This sequence joins TRBV12-3 or TRBV12-4 and TRBJ2-1; D is perhaps TRBD1 (6 bases). CDR3 DNA sequence: TGTGCCAGCAGTTTTACAGGCAGAGGGGGTCGTGAGCAGTTCTTC. Encoded protein: CASSFTGRGGREQFF.